What follows are 12 T cell receptor beta chains derived from one specimen sequenced in a study of T cells in women clearing cervical HPV infection. Profiling relied on immunoSEQ multiplex PCR, and the TCRdb table lists in-frame clones only, not all of them. Found here are about 25,000 clones; the top ten clones hold 3.7%. Sequencing input: blood buffy coat. The receptor source for this set is a woman aged 18 to 75 with a cervical HPV16 infection that either progressed to CIN3+ or cleared (not recorded which).

In regard to this clone: One end of the junction varies from germline; a read error may be responsible. The sequence runs out 3 residues before the end of the CDR3; the remainder is reconstructed from the germline J gene. J is TRBJ2-6 and V is TRBV4-2; 7 bases map to TRBD1. Germline loops: CDR1 LGHNA, CDR2 YNFKEQ. This CDR3 has 17 residues. Partial CDR3 DNA: TGCGCCAGCAGCCAAGATTTGACGGCAGGGGGAGCCAACGTC. Protein product: CASSQDLTAGGANV. The full-length CDR3 reads as CASSQDLTAGGANVLTF.

Concerning this clone itself: The CDR3 extends 3 residues past the end of the read, so its final part is completed from the germline J gene. The genes are TRBV5-1 and TRBJ2-7, with TRBD1 matching over 8 bases. Unmatched junction bases numbered 7, after V lost 6 bases and J lost 5 bases. Germline CDR1 reads SGHRS; CDR2 reads YFSETQ. The CDR3 is 13 residues long. The part of the CDR3 DNA that was read is TGCGCCAGCAATGACAGGGGCGAGAACGAG. Encoded protein: CASNDRGENE. The whole CDR3 reads CASNDRGENEQYF. Complete variable domain (other parts from reference TRBV5-1 and TRBJ2-7): KAGVTQTPRYLIKTRGQQVTLSCSPISGHRSVSWYQQTPGQGLQFLFEYFSETQRNKGNFPGRFSGRQFSNSRSEMNVSTLELGDSALYLCASNDRGENEQYFGPGTRLTVT.

Comments on this clone: The read ends 3 residues early relative to the CDR3; the germline J gene fills the gap. The rearrangement links TRBV2 to TRBJ2-1; TRBD2 matches at 9 bases. CDR3 length: 15 amino acids. Germline assignment: CDR1 SNHLY and CDR2 FYNNEI. Trimming removed 6 bases from V and 4 bases from J; junction bases left unmatched: 7. The CDR3 sequence is CASRGSGGPYNEQFF. CDR3 DNA, as far as it was read: TGTGCCAGCAGGGGGAGCGGGGGGCCGTACAATGAG. The whole variable domain, filled in from reference TRBV2 and TRBJ2-1, reads EPEVTQTPSHQVTQMGQEVILRCVPISNHLYFYWYRQILGQKVEFLVSFYNNEISEKSEIFDDQFSVERPDGSNFTLKIRSTKLEDSAMYFCASRGSGGPYNEQFFGPGTRLTVL.

With respect to this clone: The sequence runs out 3 residues before the end of the CDR3; the remainder is reconstructed from the germline J gene. This chain uses TRBV5-1 with TRBJ2-2; the D call may be TRBD1 or TRBD2 (5 bases each). The V end lost 3 bases, the J end lost 3 bases, and 15 bases lay between the germline ends. This CDR3 has 16 amino acids. Germline V gene data show CDR1 as SGHRS and CDR2 as YFSETQ. The CDR3 is CASSSKTRGDTGELFF. CDR3 DNA, as far as it was read: TGCGCCAGCAGCTCCAAAACTCGAGGGGACACCGGGGAG.

Remarks on this clone: The CDR3 goes on 3 residues after the read ends, and that part is filled in from the germline J gene. V and J are TRBV5-1 and TRBJ2-7; D gene ambiguous. The CDR3 runs to 15 residues. Trimming stripped 5 bases from V and 2 bases from J, with 17 bases between. Germline CDR1 SGHRS, CDR2 YFSETQ. The part of the CDR3 DNA that was read is TGCGCCAGCAGACCGCCAGGAATCAAGGCCTACGAG. Amino acid sequence: CASRPPGIKAYE. The entire CDR3 protein is CASRPPGIKAYEQYF.

Remarks on this clone: The DNA ends 3 residues before the CDR3 does, and the rest of the CDR3 is filled in from the germline J gene. The V call is TRBV18, the J call TRBJ1-2; D remains ambiguous. The V end lost 3 bases, the J end lost 0 bases, and 8 bases lay between the germline ends. CDR1 is KGHSH and CDR2 is LQKENI in the germline V gene. CDR3 length: 14 residues. CDR3 DNA, as far as it was read: TGTGCCAGCTCACCGGCAGTAACTAACTATGGC. Translation gives CASSPAVTNYG. The entire CDR3 reads CASSPAVTNYGYTF.

About this clone itself: With the read ending 3 residues before the CDR3 end, the germline J gene is used to fill in that end. V is TRBV29-1 and J is TRBJ1-4; TRBD1 aligns across 10 bases. The CDR3 length is 15 residues. The germline gives CDR1 SQVTM, CDR2 ANQGSEA. The V segment lost 6 bases and the J segment 9 bases; nucleotides outside the gene matches: 13. The sequenced part of the CDR3 DNA is TGCAGCGTCCGACTTGACGAGACAGGGGGCAAAAAA. Amino acids: CSVRLDETGGKK. The full CDR3 protein is CSVRLDETGGKKLFF.

Worth noting for this clone: Read data end 3 residues before the CDR3 end; the end is taken from the germline J gene. The chain has TRBV6-2 or TRBV6-3 and TRBJ1-5; unclear D gene. Germline loops: CDR1 MNHEY, CDR2 SVGEGT. There are 15 residues in the CDR3. Between the trimmed V and J ends, which lost 6 bases and 0 bases, there was a span of 12 bases. The chain's CDR3 is CASRNGVDSNQPQHF. Partial CDR3 DNA: TGTGCCAGCAGAAACGGGGTAGATAGCAATCAGCCC.

As for this clone: Read sequence stops 3 residues before the CDR3 end, and the germline J gene provides the missing end. The chain employs TRBV19 and TRBJ1-5; 8 positions match TRBD1. Trimming cost V 8 bases and J 4 bases; bases outside gene matches: 10. Germline assignment: CDR1 LNHDA and CDR2 SQIVND (reference sequence). The length of the CDR3 is 15 residues. CDR3 sequence reads: CASRAGGARNQPQHF. Partial CDR3 DNA: TGTGCCAGTCGGGCAGGGGGCGCTAGAAATCAGCCC.

Regarding this clone: The CDR3 end lies 3 residues beyond the end of the read and is filled in from the germline J gene. The chain has TRBV20-1 and TRBJ2-7; 8 nucleotides align to TRBD2. The CDR3 has 12 amino acids. J lost 0 bases, V lost 6 bases, and 1 base had no gene match. Germline loops: CDR1 DFQATT, CDR2 SNEGSKA (reference sequence). The CDR3 bases that were read are TGCAGTGCAGGGACTAGCTCCTACGAG. Its protein is CSAGTSSYE. The whole CDR3 reads CSAGTSSYEQYF.

Regarding this clone: Coverage ceases 3 residues before the CDR3 finishes, and the germline J gene fills in the end. The chain recombines TRBV7-9 with TRBJ2-7, with D tentatively TRBD1 (6 bases). V lost 3 bases to trimming and J lost 2 bases, with 11 bases between them. The CDR3 extends over 14 amino acids. Germline assignment: CDR1 SEHNR and CDR2 FQNEAQ (reference sequence). Incomplete CDR3 DNA: TGTGCCAGCAGCTTCTACAGGGACCCCTACGAG. It encodes CASSFYRDPYE. The entire CDR3 is CASSFYRDPYEQYF.

Points on this clone: The read terminates 3 residues ahead of where the CDR3 ends, so the germline J gene completes it. The chain carries TRBV10-3 and TRBJ2-1; no definite D call. V dropped 6 bases and J dropped 8 bases, with 8 bases sitting between them. Looked up from germline, CDR1 is ENHRY and CDR2 is SYGVKD. This CDR3 region has 11 residues. Incomplete CDR3 DNA: TGTGCCATCAGGAGGCACGATGAG. This encodes CAIRRHDE. The full CDR3 protein reads CAIRRHDEQFF.